These 18 T cell receptor beta chains were all obtained from the same sample, sequenced in a study of identical twins. TCRdb analysed the 5' RACE reads with MiXCR anew, one entry per CDR3 protein. The sample shows around 1.7 million distinct CDR3 sequences, roughly a third of them seen only once. The sequencing input was cord blood. Source of these receptors: a newborn girl in good health.

Only a few counts were recorded for this clonotype. J is TRBJ1-6 and V is TRBV20-1, with no clear D. Germline CDR1 reads DFQATT; CDR2 reads SNEGSKA (reference sequence). The CDR3 covers 13 residues. V lost 7 bases to trimming and J lost 8 bases, with 15 bases between them. CDR3 in amino acids: CSVRSSVDSPLHF. CDR3 bases: TGCAGTGTTCGGTCGTCAGTTGATTCACCCCTCCACTTT.

This clonotype was observed a few times. The gene calls are TRBV11-2 and TRBJ1-4; 8 bases are a match to TRBD1. The V and J ends lost 6 bases and 3 bases, in that order; junction bases with no gene match: 0. The germline V gene encodes CDR1 SGHAT and CDR2 FQNNGV. There are 13 residues in the CDR3. Written as DNA, the CDR3 is TGTGCCAGCAGGGGACAGGCTAATGAAAAACTGTTTTTT. This encodes CASRGQANEKLFF.

The gene calls are TRBV6-4 and TRBJ2-5; 9 bases map to TRBD2. The junction had 15 bases not matched to a gene; V was cut back by 2 bases and J by 11 bases. This CDR3 contains 16 residues. From germline, CDR1 is MRHNA and CDR2 SNTAGT. The CDR3 sequence is CASSDNGTSTHNEQYF. Written as DNA, the CDR3 is TGTGCCAGCAGTGACAACGGGACTAGCACACACAATGAGCAGTACTTC.

This rearrangement joins TRBV18 to TRBJ2-7, with unresolved D. This CDR3 is 13 amino acids long. Germline CDR1 reads KGHSH; CDR2 reads LQKENI. V lost 2 bases, J lost 5 bases, and 10 bases lay in between. The CDR3 loop reads CASSPITSHEQYF. CDR3 in DNA: TGTGCCAGCTCACCAATTACTTCCCACGAGCAGTACTTC.

This clonotype showed up many times. J is TRBJ2-7 and V is TRBV6-5, with D maybe TRBD1 (7 bases). Germline CDR1 reads MNHEY; CDR2 reads SVGAGI. V lost 7 bases to trimming and J lost 2 bases, with 12 bases between them. This CDR3 has 13 residues. Here the CDR3 reads CASTGDSPYEQYF. The CDR3 bases are TGTGCCAGCACGGGGGACAGCCCCTACGAGCAGTACTTC.

The chain uses TRBV7-2 and TRBJ2-1; D gene uncertain. TRBJ2-7 explains the end of the DNA better; the J call may be wrong. CDR3 length: 15 amino acids. Germline values: CDR1 SGHTA, CDR2 FQGNSA. CDR3 region: CASSLTGYAYNEQYF. CDR3 sequence (DNA): TGTGCCAGCAGCTTAACTGGCTACGCCTACAATGAGCAGTACTTC.

The gene calls are TRBV20-1 and TRBJ2-2; 10 nucleotides agree with TRBD1. This CDR3 contains 18 residues. Trimming cost V 1 base and J 6 bases; bases outside gene matches: 14. Germline CDR1 and CDR2: DFQATT and SNEGSKA (reference sequence). This chain's CDR3 is CSARAPLGQGVLAGELFF. The CDR3, as DNA: TGCAGTGCTAGAGCCCCCCTCGGACAGGGGGTGTTGGCCGGGGAGCTGTTTTTT.

This rearrangement joins TRBV28 to TRBJ2-3; TRBD1 agrees at 10 bases. Germline V gene sequence: CDR1 MDHEN, CDR2 SYDVKM. The V and J ends lost 6 bases and 6 bases, in that order; junction bases with no gene match: 9. The CDR3 extends over 15 amino acids. This CDR3 is CASRPRQGAGDTQYF. The DNA of the CDR3 is TGTGCCAGCAGGCCCCGACAGGGGGCAGGGGATACGCAGTATTTT.

The chain carries TRBV2 and TRBJ1-6; D is ambiguous. The germline gives CDR1 SNHLY, CDR2 FYNNEI. CDR3 length equals 13 residues. The V end lost 2 bases, the J end lost 7 bases, and 6 bases lay between the germline ends. DNA of the CDR3: TGTGCCAGCAGTGAACTTGTGAATTCACCCCTCCACTTT. Translation gives CASSELVNSPLHF.

This clonotype occurred a few times. This chain's CDR3 is CASSSRGTGHEQYF. CDR3 DNA: TGCGCCAGCAGCTCCAGGGGGACAGGTCACGAGCAGTACTTC. This sequence joins TRBV5-1 and TRBJ2-7, with 8 nucleotides matching TRBD1. Per germline, CDR1 SGHRS and CDR2 YFSETQ. Trimming at V came to 3 bases and at J to 5 bases, leaving 7 bases not matched to a gene. The CDR3 runs to 14 residues.

The rearrangement uses TRBV7-2 and TRBJ1-6; maybe TRBD1 (5 bases). The V and J ends lost 0 bases and 6 bases respectively, with 9 bases between them. Germline assignment: CDR1 SGHTA and CDR2 FQGNSA. The CDR3 loop spans 15 amino acids. The CDR3 DNA sequence: TGTGCCAGCAGCTTAGCGGGGGGTTTTAATTCACCCCTCCACTTT. Translated: CASSLAGGFNSPLHF.

V usage is TRBV20-1 and J usage is TRBJ1-2; D might be TRBD1 (5 bases). This CDR3 has 13 amino acids. Between the trimmed V and J ends, which lost 1 base and 8 bases, there was a span of 14 bases. Germline values: CDR1 DFQATT, CDR2 SNEGSKA (reference sequence). The CDR3 spells CSARVNRLRGYTF. The CDR3 region has the DNA TGCAGTGCTAGAGTAAACAGGCTCCGGGGCTACACCTTC.

The CDR3 region has the DNA TGTGCCAGTGGGGACCGTATCACTGAAGCTTTCTTT. It yields the protein CASGDRITEAFF. V gene TRBV19 combines with J gene TRBJ1-1, with D perhaps matching TRBD1 (5 bases). V was cut by 8 bases and J by 4 bases, with 11 bases left in between. CDR1 is LNHDA and CDR2 is SQIVND in the germline V gene (reference sequence). This CDR3 contains 12 residues.

The rearrangement uses TRBV20-1 and TRBJ2-3; TRBD2 matches at 9 bases. J was trimmed by 8 bases and V by 0 bases; bases with no gene match: 12. In germline, CDR1 is DFQATT, CDR2 SNEGSKA (reference sequence). The CDR3 is made up of 16 amino acids. The CDR3 DNA is TGCAGTGCTAGAGATGGGGCTAGCGGGGCCCTGGGTACGCAGTATTTT. Translated, it gives CSARDGASGALGTQYF.

The V gene is TRBV3-1, the J gene TRBJ2-1; unclear D gene. This CDR3 spans 12 amino acids. Trimming removed 1 base from V and 8 bases from J, with 6 bases in between. The germline V gene has CDR1 LGHDT and CDR2 YNNKEL (reference sequence). In nucleotides, the CDR3 is TGTGCCAGCAGCCAAGTAGAACATGAGCAGTTCTTC. Its protein is CASSQVEHEQFF.

This clonotype was picked up many times. This chain uses TRBV20-1 with TRBJ2-3, with TRBD2 matching 7 bases. With 0 bases clipped from V and 3 bases from J, the junction kept 6 bases outside the gene matches. This CDR3 is built from 15 residues. Germline CDR1 and CDR2: DFQATT and SNEGSKA (reference sequence). DNA for the CDR3: TGCAGTGCTAGAGATTGGGGCGGGAGAACAGATACGCAGTATTTT. Protein: CSARDWGGRTDTQYF.

CDR3 loop: CASSLHPYNSPLHF. The CDR3 nucleotides read TGTGCCAGCAGCTTACACCCGTATAATTCACCCCTCCACTTT. The chain is built from TRBV7-9 and TRBJ1-6; D ambiguous. There are 14 residues in the CDR3. Per germline, CDR1 SEHNR and CDR2 FQNEAQ (reference sequence). V lost 2 bases, J lost 4 bases, and 6 bases lay in between.

As concerns this clonotype: It may be a read error: a sequence one base away is much more abundant. The V and J genes are TRBV2 and TRBJ2-1, with TRBD2 identical over 9 bases. Germline V gene lookup returns CDR1 SNHLY and CDR2 FYNNEI. V shed 7 bases, J shed 2 bases, and the junction held 0 bases outside the gene matches. The CDR3 length is 13 residues. CDR3 DNA sequence: TGTGCCAGCAAGCGGGAGGCCTACAATGAGCAGTTCTTC. It codes for CASKREAYNEQFF.